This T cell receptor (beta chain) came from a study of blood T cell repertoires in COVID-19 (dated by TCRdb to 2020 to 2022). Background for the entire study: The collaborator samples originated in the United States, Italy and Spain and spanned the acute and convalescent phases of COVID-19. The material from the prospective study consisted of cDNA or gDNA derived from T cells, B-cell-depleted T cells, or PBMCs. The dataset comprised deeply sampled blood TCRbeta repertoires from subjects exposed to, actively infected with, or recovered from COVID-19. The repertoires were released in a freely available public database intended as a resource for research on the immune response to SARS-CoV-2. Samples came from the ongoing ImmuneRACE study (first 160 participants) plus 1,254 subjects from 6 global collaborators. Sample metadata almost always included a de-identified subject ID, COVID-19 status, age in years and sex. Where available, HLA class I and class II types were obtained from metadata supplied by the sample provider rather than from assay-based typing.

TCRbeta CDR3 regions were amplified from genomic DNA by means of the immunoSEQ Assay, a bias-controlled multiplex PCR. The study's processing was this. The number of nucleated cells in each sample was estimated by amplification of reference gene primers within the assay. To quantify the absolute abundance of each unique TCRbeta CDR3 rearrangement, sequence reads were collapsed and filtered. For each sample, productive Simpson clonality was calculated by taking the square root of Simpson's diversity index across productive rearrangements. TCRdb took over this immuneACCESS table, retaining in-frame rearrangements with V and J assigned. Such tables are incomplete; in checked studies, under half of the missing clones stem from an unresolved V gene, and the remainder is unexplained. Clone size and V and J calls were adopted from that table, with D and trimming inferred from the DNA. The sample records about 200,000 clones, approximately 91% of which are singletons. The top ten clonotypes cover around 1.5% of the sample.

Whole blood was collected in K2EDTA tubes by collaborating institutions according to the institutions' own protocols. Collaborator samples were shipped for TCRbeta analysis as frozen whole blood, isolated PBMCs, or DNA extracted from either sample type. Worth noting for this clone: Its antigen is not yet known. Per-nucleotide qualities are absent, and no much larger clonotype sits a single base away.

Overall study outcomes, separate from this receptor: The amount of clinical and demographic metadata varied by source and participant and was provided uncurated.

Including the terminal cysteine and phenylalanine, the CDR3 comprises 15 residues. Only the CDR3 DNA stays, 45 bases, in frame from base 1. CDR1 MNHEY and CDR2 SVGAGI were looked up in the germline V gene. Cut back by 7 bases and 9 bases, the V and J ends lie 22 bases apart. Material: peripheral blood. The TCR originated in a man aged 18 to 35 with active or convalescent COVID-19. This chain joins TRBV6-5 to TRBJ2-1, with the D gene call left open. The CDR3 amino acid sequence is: CASIQVREIAREQFF. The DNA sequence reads TGTGCCAGCATTCAGGTTAGAGAGATCGCACGTGAGCAGTTCTTC.